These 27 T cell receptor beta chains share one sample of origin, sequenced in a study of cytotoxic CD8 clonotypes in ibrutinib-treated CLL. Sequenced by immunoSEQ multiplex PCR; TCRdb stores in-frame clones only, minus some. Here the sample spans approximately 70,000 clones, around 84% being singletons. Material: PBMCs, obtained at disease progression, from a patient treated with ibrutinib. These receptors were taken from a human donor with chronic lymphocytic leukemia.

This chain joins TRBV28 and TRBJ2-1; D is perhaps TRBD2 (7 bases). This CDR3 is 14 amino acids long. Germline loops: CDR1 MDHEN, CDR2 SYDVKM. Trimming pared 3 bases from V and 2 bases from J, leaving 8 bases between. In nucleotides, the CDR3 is TGTGCCAGCAGTTTGCGGGGGCCCTACAATGAGCAGTTCTTC. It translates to CASSLRGPYNEQFF.

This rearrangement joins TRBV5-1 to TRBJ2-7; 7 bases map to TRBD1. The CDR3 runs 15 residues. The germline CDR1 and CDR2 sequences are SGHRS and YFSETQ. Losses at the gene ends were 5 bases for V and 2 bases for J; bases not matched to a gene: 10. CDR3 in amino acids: CASSLTRGGPYEQYF. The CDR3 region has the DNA TGCGCCAGCAGTCTCACGAGAGGGGGCCCCTACGAGCAGTACTTC.

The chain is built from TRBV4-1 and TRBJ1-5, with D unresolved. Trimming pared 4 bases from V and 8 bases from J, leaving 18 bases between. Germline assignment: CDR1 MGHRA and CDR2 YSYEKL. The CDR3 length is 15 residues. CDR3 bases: TGCGCCAGCAGCCCCGACCGGGCCCTTAGGAAGCCCCAGCATTTT. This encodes CASSPDRALRKPQHF.

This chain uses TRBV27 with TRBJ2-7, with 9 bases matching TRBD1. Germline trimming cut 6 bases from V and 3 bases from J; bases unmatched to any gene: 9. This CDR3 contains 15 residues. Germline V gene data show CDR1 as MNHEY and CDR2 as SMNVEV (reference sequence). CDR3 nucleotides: TGTGCCAGCAGCCAGGGACAGGGAGTTGGCTACGAGCAGTACTTC. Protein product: CASSQGQGVGYEQYF.

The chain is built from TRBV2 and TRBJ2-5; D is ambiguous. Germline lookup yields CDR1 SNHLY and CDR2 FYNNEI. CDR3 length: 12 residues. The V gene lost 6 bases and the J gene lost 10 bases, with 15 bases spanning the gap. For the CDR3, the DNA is TGTGCCAGCAGGGGGTTGAGTGAAAACCAGTACTTC. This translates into CASRGLSENQYF.

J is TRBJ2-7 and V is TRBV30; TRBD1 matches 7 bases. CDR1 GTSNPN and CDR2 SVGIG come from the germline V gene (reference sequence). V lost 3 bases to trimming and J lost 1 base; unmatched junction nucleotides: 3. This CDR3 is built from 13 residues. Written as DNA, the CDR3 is TGTGCCTGGAGAGGGACAGATTCCTACGAGCAGTACTTC. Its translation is CAWRGTDSYEQYF. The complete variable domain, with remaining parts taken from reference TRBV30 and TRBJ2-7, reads SQTIHQWPATLVQPVGSPLSLECTVEGTSNPNLYWYRQAAGRGLQLLFYSVGIGQISSEVPQNLSASRPQDRQFILSSKKLLLSDSGFYLCAWRGTDSYEQYFGPGTRLTVT.

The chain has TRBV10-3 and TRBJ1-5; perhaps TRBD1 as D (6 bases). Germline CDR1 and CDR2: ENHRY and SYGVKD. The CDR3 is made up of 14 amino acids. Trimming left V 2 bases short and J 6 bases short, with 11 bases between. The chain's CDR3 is CAISEGGGFQPQHF. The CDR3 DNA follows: TGTGCCATCAGTGAGGGAGGGGGATTTCAGCCCCAGCATTTT.

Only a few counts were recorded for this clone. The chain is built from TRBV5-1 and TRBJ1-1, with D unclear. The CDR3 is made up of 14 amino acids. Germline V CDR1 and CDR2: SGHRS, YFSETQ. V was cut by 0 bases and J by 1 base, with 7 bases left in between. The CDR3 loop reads CASSLGQANTEAFF. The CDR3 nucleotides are TGCGCCAGCAGCTTGGGACAAGCGAACACTGAAGCTTTCTTT.

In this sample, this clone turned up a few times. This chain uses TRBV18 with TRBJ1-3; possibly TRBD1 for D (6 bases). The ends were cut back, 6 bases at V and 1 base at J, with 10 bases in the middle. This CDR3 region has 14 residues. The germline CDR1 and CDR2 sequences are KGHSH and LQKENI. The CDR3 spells CASSTQGSGNTIYF. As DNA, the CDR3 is TGTGCCAGCTCCACACAGGGATCTGGAAACACCATATATTTT.

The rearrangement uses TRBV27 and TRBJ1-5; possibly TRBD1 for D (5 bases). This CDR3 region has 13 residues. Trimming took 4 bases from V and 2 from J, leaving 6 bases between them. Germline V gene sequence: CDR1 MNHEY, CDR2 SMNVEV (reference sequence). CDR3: CASSWGGNQPQHF. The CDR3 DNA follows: TGTGCCAGCAGTTGGGGGGGCAATCAGCCCCAGCATTTT.

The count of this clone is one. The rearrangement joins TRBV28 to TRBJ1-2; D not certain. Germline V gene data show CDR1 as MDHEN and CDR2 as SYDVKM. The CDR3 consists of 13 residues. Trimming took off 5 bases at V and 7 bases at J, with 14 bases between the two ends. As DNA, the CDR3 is TGTGCCAGCAGTCTCCGCGTGGCGGGTGGCTACACCTTC. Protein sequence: CASSLRVAGGYTF.

The DNA of the CDR3 is TGTGCCAGCAGCTCCTTTTATCAAGAGACCCAGTACTTC. This gives the protein CASSSFYQETQYF. The V and J genes are TRBV11-2 and TRBJ2-5; the D is unclear. Germline CDR1 SGHAT, CDR2 FQNNGV. The CDR3 covers 13 residues. Trimming removed 4 bases at V and 2 bases at J, with 8 bases between.

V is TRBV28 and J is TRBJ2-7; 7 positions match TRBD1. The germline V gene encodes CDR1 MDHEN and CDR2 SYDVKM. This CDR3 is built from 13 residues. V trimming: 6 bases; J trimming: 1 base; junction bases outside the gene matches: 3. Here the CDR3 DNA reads TGTGCCAGCAGGACAGGGATATCCTACGAGCAGTACTTC. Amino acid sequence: CASRTGISYEQYF.

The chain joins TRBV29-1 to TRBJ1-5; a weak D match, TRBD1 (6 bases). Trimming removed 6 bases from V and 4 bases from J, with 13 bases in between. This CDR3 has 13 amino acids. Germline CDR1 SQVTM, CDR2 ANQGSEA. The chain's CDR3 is CSVARDKNQPQHF. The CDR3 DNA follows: TGCAGCGTCGCTCGGGACAAAAATCAGCCCCAGCATTTT.

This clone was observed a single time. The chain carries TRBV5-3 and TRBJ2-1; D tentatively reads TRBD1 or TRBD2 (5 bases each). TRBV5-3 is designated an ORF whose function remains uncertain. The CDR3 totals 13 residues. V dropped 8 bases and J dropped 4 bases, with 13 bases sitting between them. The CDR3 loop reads CARTRDGYNEQFF. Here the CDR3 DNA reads TGTGCCAGGACGAGGGACGGGTACAATGAGCAGTTCTTC.

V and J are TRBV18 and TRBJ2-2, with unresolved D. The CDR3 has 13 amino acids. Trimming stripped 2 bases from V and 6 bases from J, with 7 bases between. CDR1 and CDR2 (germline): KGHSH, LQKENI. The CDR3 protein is CASSPSVAGELFF. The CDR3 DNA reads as TGTGCCAGCTCACCAAGCGTGGCCGGGGAGCTGTTTTTT.

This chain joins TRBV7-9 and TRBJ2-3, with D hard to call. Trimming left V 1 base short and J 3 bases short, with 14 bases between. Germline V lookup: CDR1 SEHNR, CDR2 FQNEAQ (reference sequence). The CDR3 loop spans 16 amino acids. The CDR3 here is CASSLGLVPRTDTQYF. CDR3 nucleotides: TGTGCCAGCAGCTTAGGGCTGGTTCCACGTACAGATACGCAGTATTTT.

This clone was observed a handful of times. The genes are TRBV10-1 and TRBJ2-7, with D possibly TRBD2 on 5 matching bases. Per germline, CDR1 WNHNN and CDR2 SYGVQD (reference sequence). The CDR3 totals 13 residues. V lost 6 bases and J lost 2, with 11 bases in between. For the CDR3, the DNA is TGCGCCAGCAGCCGGACTGATACCTACGAGCAGTACTTC. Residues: CASSRTDTYEQYF.

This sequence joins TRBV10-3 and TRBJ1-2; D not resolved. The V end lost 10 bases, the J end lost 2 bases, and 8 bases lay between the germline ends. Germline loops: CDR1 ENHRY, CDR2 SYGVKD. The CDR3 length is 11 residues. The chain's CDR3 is CATTANYGYTF. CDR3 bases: TGTGCCACCACAGCAAACTATGGCTACACCTTC.

The CDR3 loop reads CASSPVGRDEQYF. CDR3 in DNA: TGTGCCAGCTCACCAGTAGGGCGGGACGAGCAGTACTTC. This chain uses TRBV18 with TRBJ2-7, with TRBD2 as a possible D gene (5 bases). There are 13 residues in the CDR3. CDR1 KGHSH and CDR2 LQKENI come from the germline V gene. V lost 2 bases to trimming and J lost 5 bases, with 10 bases between them.

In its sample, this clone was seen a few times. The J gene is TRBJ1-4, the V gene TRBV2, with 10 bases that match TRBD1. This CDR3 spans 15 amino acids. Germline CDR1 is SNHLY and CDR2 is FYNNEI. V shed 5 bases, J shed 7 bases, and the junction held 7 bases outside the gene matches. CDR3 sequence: CASSRSRDRGEKLFF. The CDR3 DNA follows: TGTGCCAGCAGTCGAAGCCGGGACAGGGGTGAAAAACTGTTTTTT.

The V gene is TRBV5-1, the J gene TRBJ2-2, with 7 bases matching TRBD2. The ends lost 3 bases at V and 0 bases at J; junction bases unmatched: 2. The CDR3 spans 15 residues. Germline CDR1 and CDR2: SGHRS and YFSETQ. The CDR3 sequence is CASSSGLANTGELFF. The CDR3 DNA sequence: TGCGCCAGCAGCTCAGGACTAGCGAACACCGGGGAGCTGTTTTTT.

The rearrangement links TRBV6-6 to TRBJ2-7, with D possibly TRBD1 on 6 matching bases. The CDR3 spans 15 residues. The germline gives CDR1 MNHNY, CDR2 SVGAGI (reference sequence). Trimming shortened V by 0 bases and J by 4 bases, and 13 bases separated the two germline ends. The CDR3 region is CASSYSQGDFYEQYF. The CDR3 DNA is TGTGCCAGCAGTTACTCACAGGGAGACTTTTACGAGCAGTACTTC.

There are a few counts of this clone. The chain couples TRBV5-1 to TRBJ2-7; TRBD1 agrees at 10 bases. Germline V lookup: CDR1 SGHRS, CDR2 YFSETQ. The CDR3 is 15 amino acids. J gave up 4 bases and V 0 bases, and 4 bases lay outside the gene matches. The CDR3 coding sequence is TGCGCCAGCAGCTTGGTCGGACAGGGGGTATACGAGCAGTACTTC. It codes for CASSLVGQGVYEQYF.

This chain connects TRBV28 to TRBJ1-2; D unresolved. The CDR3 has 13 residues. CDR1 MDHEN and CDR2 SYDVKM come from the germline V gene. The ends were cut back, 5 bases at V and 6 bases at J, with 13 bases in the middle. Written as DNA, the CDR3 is TGTGCCAGCAGTGCGGACTTAGCGGATGGCTACACCTTC. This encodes CASSADLADGYTF.

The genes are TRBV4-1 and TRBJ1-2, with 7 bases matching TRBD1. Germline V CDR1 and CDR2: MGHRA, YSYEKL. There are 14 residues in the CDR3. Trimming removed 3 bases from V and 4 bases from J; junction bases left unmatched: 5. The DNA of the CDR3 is TGCGCCAGCAGCCATGGGGACAGTGCCTATGGCTACACCTTC. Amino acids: CASSHGDSAYGYTF.

CDR3 protein: CASSLDRGLYGYTF. The CDR3 DNA reads TGTGCCAGCAGCTTAGACAGGGGACTCTATGGCTACACCTTC. The J gene is TRBJ1-2, the V gene TRBV7-2, with 7 bases lining up with TRBD1. CDR1 is SGHTA, CDR2 FQGNSA, per germline. This CDR3 spans 14 amino acids. J gave up 4 bases and V 1 base, and 3 bases lay outside the gene matches.